Each of the 3 T cell receptor beta chains below was sequenced from the same sample in a study of T cell responses to AZD1222 COVID-19 vaccine. TCRdb's table, derived via immunoSEQ multiplex PCR, lists solely in-frame clones and lacks some. The top ten hold 5% of the sample, which has more than 140,000 clones, about 93% seen once. The starting material was peripheral blood, obtained on day 0 of AZD1222 vaccination. Receptors were obtained from an adult in good health.

The rearrangement uses TRBV7-9 and TRBJ1-2; D possibly corresponds to TRBD1 (5 bases). V gave up 5 bases and J gave up 0 bases, with 16 bases separating them. Germline lookup yields CDR1 SEHNR and CDR2 FQNEAQ (reference sequence). The CDR3 runs to 16 residues. The DNA of the CDR3 is TGTGCCAGCAGCCTTCTAGGACAAATCACTAACTATGGCTACACCTTC. It specifies CASSLLGQITNYGYTF. The full variable domain, completed using reference TRBV7-9 and TRBJ1-2, is DTGVSQNPRHKITKRGQNVTFRCDPISEHNRLYWYRQTLGQGPEFLTYFQNEAQLEKSRLLSDRFSAERPKGSFSTLEIQRTEQGDSAMYLCASSLLGQITNYGYTFGSGTRLTVV.

The chain recombines TRBV2 with TRBJ2-2; 11 bases agree with TRBD2. Losses at the gene ends were 8 bases for V and 0 bases for J; bases not matched to a gene: 5. The germline V gene encodes CDR1 SNHLY and CDR2 FYNNEI. The CDR3 has 16 amino acids. The CDR3 nucleotides are TGTGCCAGCGGCCGACTAGCGGGAACGAACACCGGGGAGCTGTTTTTT. Its protein is CASGRLAGTNTGELFF.

The rearrangement joins TRBV5-6 to TRBJ2-7, with a weak D call TRBD2 (5 bases). Germline V lookup: CDR1 SGHDT, CDR2 YYEEEE. CDR3 size: 14 residues. Trimming removed 2 bases from V and 2 bases from J, with 11 bases in between. The chain's CDR3 is CASSFVASTYEQYF. As DNA, the CDR3 is TGTGCCAGCAGCTTCGTCGCTAGCACCTACGAGCAGTACTTC.